This TCR beta chain appears in the sequencing data of a study of spatial heterogeneity in lung cancer. Study-wide context: Alpha-chain sequences were consistently detected less often than beta-chain sequences. In raw reads, more than eight appearances on average were recorded for each unique TCR and UMI combination.

Between the trimmed V and J ends, which lost 3 bases and 0 bases, there was a span of 17 bases. This CDR3 has 16 amino acids. CDR1 and CDR2 from the germline V gene are DFQATT and SNEGSKA (reference sequence). As to time point: sample taken at primary tumor resection. 72 TRACERx patients with early, untreated non-small cell lung cancer donated samples. Frozen PBMC, nontumor lung or tumor provided whole RNA, which was sequenced unsorted. In this sample, this clonotype turned up many times. TCRdb itself ran the 5' RACE reads through MiXCR, one entry per CDR3 protein. This sample has roughly 38,000 distinct CDR3 sequences; 3.1% occur once, and the top ten carry around 34%.

This rearrangement joins TRBV20-1 to TRBJ1-2; possible D gene TRBD1, 5 bases. The clonotype was recovered from a male donor with early-stage non-small cell lung cancer. The source material was normal lung tissue next to the tumor, sampled at surgery. CDR3 DNA sequence: TGCAGTGCTAGTCCTATGCCGGGACGGACTAACTATGGCTACACCTTC. This translates into CSASPMPGRTNYGYTF.